The sequence of this T cell receptor (beta chain) was determined in a study of T cells in Graves' hyperthyroidism and ophthalmopathy. This clonotype was counted ten times or more. Its antigen is currently unknown. Study-wide results and limits: Most expanded thyroid clonotypes above 0.001 also appeared in blood.

RNA transcripts provided the source from which TCR beta CDR3 regions were amplified. The HTBI primer set served for first-round RT-PCR of the TCR CDR3. TCRdb analysed the multiplex PCR reads with MiXCR anew, one entry per CDR3 protein. Here the sample spans roughly 110,000 distinct CDR3 sequences, 16% being singletons. V shed 4 bases, J shed 6 bases, and the junction held 8 bases outside the gene matches. The CDR3 totals 15 residues. Germline V gives CDR1 MNHEY, CDR2 SMNVEV (reference sequence). Among the patients, aged 18 to 65, hyperthyroidism was newly diagnosed and had lasted under 2 months. Source material: blood. This sequence joins TRBV27 and TRBJ1-1, with 10 bases matching TRBD1. The sequence was obtained from a woman in her forties or fifties with Graves' hyperthyroidism. The CDR3 spells CASSSWTGGKPEAFF. The CDR3 DNA is TGTGCCAGCAGTTCTTGGACAGGGGGGAAGCCTGAAGCTTTCTTT.